This T cell receptor beta chain was obtained from a study of PD-L1 blockade in urothelial cancer. The protocol was immunoSEQ multiplex PCR, while the TCRdb copy is restricted to in-frame clones and leaves out a portion. The data show about 53,000 clones, with roughly 85% seen just once and roughly 14% held by the top ten. Time point meaning: pretreatment peripheral blood. The V gene's germline CDR1 is SGHNT and CDR2 YENEEA. The CDR3 length is 18 residues. Trimming took off 4 bases at V and 5 bases at J, with 25 bases between the two ends. Sequenced here: PBMCs, sampled around atezolizumab (anti-PD-L1) treatment. This clonotype was obtained from a woman aged 55-69 years with urothelial cancer. J is TRBJ2-3 and V is TRBV11-3; TRBD2 might be the D (6 bases). The CDR3 region has the DNA TGTGCCAGCAGCTCCAGAGCCTCGGCGGGATGGGGTGAAGATACGCAGTATTTT. Residues: CASSSRASAGWGEDTQYF.